The rows below give T cell receptor beta chains drawn from one sample of a study of blood T cell repertoires in COVID-19. Produced via immunoSEQ multiplex PCR; TCRdb's table is partial and in-frame only. Of around 160,000 clones in the sample, 88% were seen once. Input material: PBMCs or T cells enriched from blood (not recorded which). These receptors all come from a woman aged 25 to 39 with acute COVID-19. The CDR3 runs from the conserved cysteine through the conserved F or W. Each record gives: D gene, clone size, J gene, V gene, CDR3 protein, CDR3 DNA. A D gene is named only where the DNA matches it firmly. For some rows the clone size is stated as once, few or many, or as a class when expanded; others skip it.

D: TRBD2
size: NA
J: TRBJ2-2
V: TRBV27
CDR3: CASTPAGQAGELFF
DNA: TGTGCCAGCACCCCAGCGGGGCAGGCCGGGGAGCTGTTTTTT

D: TRBD1
size: NA
J: TRBJ2-3
V: TRBV27
CDR3: CASSIGTGFADTQYF
DNA: TGTGCCAGCAGTATCGGGACAGGCTTCGCAGATACGCAGTATTTT

D: NA
size: NA
J: TRBJ2-2
V: TRBV5-1
CDR3: CASSPAGSTGELFF
DNA: TGCGCCAGCTCCCCGGCGGGAAGCACCGGGGAGCTGTTTTTT

D: TRBD1
size: NA
J: TRBJ1-2
V: TRBV19
CDR3: CASSIGTGSRGYTF
DNA: TGTGCCAGTAGTATCGGGACAGGGTCTCGCGGCTACACCTTC

D: TRBD2
size: NA
J: TRBJ2-1
V: TRBV5-1
CDR3: CASSLETSGIVLNEQFF
DNA: TGCGCCAGCAGCTTGGAAACTAGCGGTATAGTGTTGAATGAGCAGTTCTTC

D: TRBD1
size: NA
J: TRBJ2-7
V: TRBV10-3
CDR3: CAISDGTDPYEQYF
DNA: TGTGCCATCAGCGACGGGACAGACCCCTACGAGCAGTACTTC

D: NA
size: NA
J: TRBJ2-2
V: TRBV5-4
CDR3: CASSSPGFTGELFF
DNA: TGTGCCAGCAGCTCGCCGGGATTTACCGGGGAGCTGTTTTTT

D: TRBD2
size: NA
J: TRBJ2-1
V: TRBV9
CDR3: CASSGGLAGGRYEQFF
DNA: TGTGCCAGCAGCGGGGGACTAGCGGGAGGGAGGTATGAGCAGTTCTTC

D: NA
size: NA
J: TRBJ1-1
V: TRBV5-4
CDR3: CASSSRMTLMNTEAFF
DNA: TGTGCCAGCAGCTCCCGTATGACACTGATGAACACTGAAGCTTTCTTT

D: TRBD2
size: NA
J: TRBJ2-7
V: TRBV5-4
CDR3: CASSLSSGVSYEQYF
DNA: TGTGCCAGCAGCCTGTCTAGCGGGGTTTCGTACGAGCAGTACTTC

D: TRBD1
size: NA
J: TRBJ1-2
V: TRBV27
CDR3: CASGQVYYGYTF
DNA: TGTGCCAGCGGACAGGTATACTATGGCTACACCTTC

D: NA
size: NA
J: TRBJ1-2
V: TRBV5-5
CDR3: CASSEQGLEGYTF
DNA: TGTGCCAGCAGTGAGCAGGGATTGGAGGGCTACACCTTC

D: NA
size: NA
J: TRBJ2-2
V: TRBV19
CDR3: CASSTRVESTGELFF
DNA: TGTGCCAGTAGTACTCGAGTGGAGAGTACCGGGGAGCTGTTTTTT

D: NA
size: NA
J: TRBJ1-5
V: TRBV18
CDR3: CASSPGILDQPQHF
DNA: TGTGCCAGCTCACCCGGGATCCTGGATCAGCCCCAGCATTTT

D: NA
size: NA
J: TRBJ2-3
V: TRBV6-1
CDR3: CASSEGGHYTDTQYF
DNA: TGTGCCAGCAGTGAAGGGGGACACTACACAGATACGCAGTATTTT

D: NA
size: NA
J: TRBJ1-1
V: TRBV29-1
CDR3: CSYWADEAFF
DNA: TGCAGCTATTGGGCAGATGAAGCTTTCTTT

D: NA
size: NA
J: TRBJ2-7
V: TRBV6-6
CDR3: CASSRLMYEQYF
DNA: TGTGCCAGCAGTCGACTTATGTACGAGCAGTACTTC

D: TRBD1
size: NA
J: TRBJ2-1
V: TRBV13
CDR3: CASSLRDRAYNEQFF
DNA: TGTGCCAGCAGCTTAAGGGACAGAGCCTACAATGAGCAGTTCTTC

D: NA
size: NA
J: TRBJ2-7
V: TRBV5-6
CDR3: CASSYLDNSYEQYF
DNA: TGTGCCAGCAGCTACCTGGACAACTCCTACGAGCAGTACTTC

D: NA
size: NA
J: TRBJ1-1
V: TRBV7-2
CDR3: CASSSRGFNTEAFF
DNA: TGTGCCAGCAGCTCCAGGGGATTTAACACTGAAGCTTTCTTT

D: TRBD1
size: NA
J: TRBJ2-3
V: TRBV5-4
CDR3: CASREPGQGTDTQYF
DNA: TGTGCCAGCAGGGAACCGGGACAGGGCACAGATACGCAGTATTTT

D: NA
size: NA
J: TRBJ1-4
V: TRBV27
CDR3: CASSFRGQEKLFF
DNA: TGTGCCAGCAGTTTCAGAGGGCAAGAAAAACTGTTTTTT

D: NA
size: few
J: TRBJ2-1
V: TRBV28
CDR3: CASTTSGGYNEQFF
DNA: TGTGCCAGCACCACCTCTGGCGGCTACAATGAGCAGTTCTTC

D: NA
size: once
J: TRBJ2-7
V: TRBV11-1
CDR3: CASSLGGLVIEQYF
DNA: TGTGCCAGCAGCCTAGGGGGACTGGTCATCGAGCAGTACTTC

D: TRBD1
size: NA
J: TRBJ1-5
V: TRBV23-1
CDR3: CASSQSFKVVDRGYSNQPQHF
DNA: TGCGCCAGCAGTCAATCTTTTAAAGTGGTCGACAGGGGATATAGCAATCAGCCCCAGCATTTT

D: NA
size: NA
J: TRBJ2-7
V: TRBV7-3
CDR3: CASSRNGGAGYEQYF
DNA: TGTGCCAGCAGCCGAAATGGGGGGGCAGGTTACGAGCAGTACTTC

D: NA
size: NA
J: TRBJ2-2
V: TRBV7-9
CDR3: CASSPGSAGELFF
DNA: TGTGCCAGCTCCCCGGGGTCCGCCGGGGAGCTGTTTTTT

D: TRBD1
size: NA
J: TRBJ2-7
V: TRBV28
CDR3: CASRRDRERTYEQYF
DNA: TGTGCCAGCAGGCGGGACAGGGAACGTACCTACGAGCAGTACTTC

D: TRBD1
size: NA
J: TRBJ2-5
V: TRBV4-2
CDR3: CASSQDPGTGVQTQYF
DNA: TGTGCCAGCAGCCAAGATCCCGGGACAGGGGTTCAGACCCAGTACTTC

D: TRBD1
size: few
J: TRBJ1-1
V: TRBV19
CDR3: CASSGRQGNTEAFF
DNA: TGTGCCAGTAGTGGCAGACAGGGGAACACTGAAGCTTTCTTT

D: NA
size: NA
J: TRBJ1-2
V: TRBV7-9
CDR3: CASSLAGGNNGYTF
DNA: TGTGCCAGCAGCTTAGCTGGGGGGAACAATGGCTACACCTTC

D: TRBD2
size: once
J: TRBJ2-7
V: TRBV7-3
CDR3: CASSLTVGLAGVSTYEQYF
DNA: TGTGCCAGCAGCTTAACGGTCGGACTAGCGGGAGTTTCCACCTACGAGCAGTACTTC

D: NA
size: NA
J: TRBJ1-2
V: TRBV10-3
CDR3: CAISEDTNGYTF
DNA: TGTGCCATCAGTGAGGATACAAACGGCTACACCTTC

D: NA
size: NA
J: TRBJ2-1
V: TRBV9
CDR3: CASSVGGRSSYNEQFF
DNA: TGTGCCAGCAGCGTAGGCGGGCGGAGCTCCTACAATGAGCAGTTCTTC

D: TRBD1
size: NA
J: TRBJ2-7
V: TRBV6-6
CDR3: CASSPRGTESYEQYF
DNA: TGTGCCAGCAGCCCTCGTGGGACAGAGTCCTACGAGCAGTACTTC

D: NA
size: once
J: TRBJ1-3
V: TRBV10-3
CDR3: CAISESVRKSGNTIYF
DNA: TGTGCCATCAGTGAGTCGGTCAGGAAATCTGGAAACACCATATATTTT

D: NA
size: NA
J: TRBJ2-7
V: TRBV6-5
CDR3: CASSYSAGSYEQYF
DNA: TGTGCCAGCAGTTACTCGGCGGGAAGCTACGAGCAGTACTTC

D: TRBD2
size: NA
J: TRBJ2-5
V: TRBV24-1
CDR3: CATSDRLASGETYQETQYF
DNA: TGTGCCACCAGTGATCGGTTGGCTAGCGGGGAAACATACCAAGAGACCCAGTACTTC

D: NA
size: NA
J: TRBJ1-2
V: TRBV10-3
CDR3: CAISDGAASNYGYTF
DNA: TGTGCCATCAGTGATGGGGCAGCCTCTAACTATGGCTACACCTTC

D: NA
size: NA
J: TRBJ1-2
V: TRBV3-1/TRBV3-2
CDR3: CASSPNGGEPLF
DNA: TGTGCCAGCAGCCCAAATGGAGGAGAACCGCTCTTC

D: TRBD1
size: NA
J: TRBJ1-5
V: TRBV4-1
CDR3: CASSQDPGQGYQPQHF
DNA: TGCGCCAGCAGTCAAGATCCGGGACAGGGATATCAGCCCCAGCATTTT

D: TRBD2
size: NA
J: TRBJ2-3
V: TRBV4-2
CDR3: CASSQDLASGTTDTQYF
DNA: TGTGCCAGCAGCCAAGATCTTGCTAGCGGTACCACAGATACGCAGTATTTT

D: TRBD1
size: NA
J: TRBJ1-6
V: TRBV7-3
CDR3: CARKQGAIPPLHF
DNA: TGTGCCAGGAAACAGGGGGCAATTCCACCCCTCCACTTT

D: NA
size: NA
J: TRBJ1-4
V: TRBV27
CDR3: CASSLWATTNEKLFF
DNA: TGTGCCAGCAGTTTATGGGCGACAACTAATGAAAAACTGTTTTTT

D: NA
size: NA
J: TRBJ2-1
V: TRBV7-2
CDR3: CASSQGHPYNEQFF
DNA: TGTGCCAGCAGCCAGGGACATCCTTACAATGAGCAGTTCTTC

D: TRBD1
size: NA
J: TRBJ1-6
V: TRBV27
CDR3: CASSSNPTGYFGSPLHF
DNA: TGTGCCAGCAGTTCGAACCCGACAGGGTATTTTGGTTCACCCCTCCACTTT

D: NA
size: NA
J: TRBJ2-6
V: TRBV23-1
CDR3: CASSQPKGENGSGANVLTF
DNA: TGCGCCAGCAGTCAACCAAAGGGGGAGAACGGCTCTGGGGCCAACGTCCTGACTTTC

D: NA
size: NA
J: TRBJ2-6
V: TRBV29-1
CDR3: CSVESVGRGSGANVLTF
DNA: TGCAGCGTTGAATCTGTCGGACGGGGCTCTGGGGCCAACGTCCTGACTTTC

D: NA
size: NA
J: TRBJ1-4
V: TRBV3-1/TRBV3-2
CDR3: CASSLSPGTRVNEKLFF
DNA: TGTGCCAGCAGCCTCAGTCCCGGGACACGAGTAAATGAAAAACTGTTTTTT

D: TRBD1
size: NA
J: TRBJ1-2
V: TRBV11-3
CDR3: CASSPKTRDRSLPPYGYTF
DNA: TGTGCCAGCAGCCCCAAAACCCGGGACAGGAGCCTTCCACCCTATGGCTACACCTTC

D: TRBD1
size: NA
J: TRBJ1-3
V: TRBV3-1/TRBV3-2
CDR3: CASSQVGKGGLGNTIYF
DNA: TGTGCCAGCAGCCAAGTCGGTAAAGGGGGCCTCGGAAACACCATATATTTT

D: NA
size: NA
J: TRBJ2-7
V: TRBV11-2
CDR3: CASSLRGYEQYF
DNA: TGTGCCAGCAGCTTGAGAGGGTACGAGCAGTACTTC

D: NA
size: NA
J: TRBJ2-5
V: TRBV11-1
CDR3: CASSRSGYETQYF
DNA: TGTGCCAGCAGCCGCTCGGGGTATGAGACCCAGTACTTC

D: NA
size: NA
J: TRBJ1-5
V: TRBV30
CDR3: CAWSAGSNQPQHF
DNA: TGTGCCTGGAGTGCGGGTAGCAATCAGCCCCAGCATTTT

D: NA
size: NA
J: TRBJ1-1
V: TRBV27
CDR3: CASSLQSGANTEAFF
DNA: TGTGCCAGCAGTCTACAGTCAGGGGCGAACACTGAAGCTTTCTTT

D: NA
size: NA
J: TRBJ1-5
V: TRBV7-3
CDR3: CASSGGQLYSNQPQHF
DNA: TGTGCCAGCAGCGGAGGACAGCTGTATAGCAATCAGCCCCAGCATTTT

D: TRBD2
size: NA
J: TRBJ2-1
V: TRBV6-5
CDR3: CASSYSGEGRGNEQFF
DNA: TGTGCCAGCAGTTACTCGGGGGAGGGGAGGGGCAATGAGCAGTTCTTC

D: NA
size: once
J: TRBJ2-1
V: TRBV20-1
CDR3: CSASAGEQISNEQFF
DNA: TGCAGTGCTAGTGCAGGGGAACAAATTAGCAATGAGCAGTTCTTC

D: TRBD1
size: NA
J: TRBJ1-6
V: TRBV23-1
CDR3: CASSRPGQGNSPLHF
DNA: TGCGCCAGCAGTCGCCCGGGACAGGGAAATTCACCCCTCCACTTT

D: NA
size: NA
J: TRBJ1-5
V: TRBV7-9
CDR3: CASSRGGGLNQPQHF
DNA: TGTGCCAGCAGCCGCGGCGGGGGCCTCAATCAGCCCCAGCATTTT